These 32 T cell receptor beta chains were sequenced from one sample in a study of radiotherapy plus CTLA-4 blockade in lung cancer. The assay was immunoSEQ multiplex PCR, and TCRdb's table has in-frame clones only and misses some. The repertoire holds about 38,000 clones, with 70% to 80% as singletons. This sample comprised peripheral blood, obtained from a patient treated with radiotherapy plus ipilimumab. Every receptor here comes from a human donor with non-small cell lung cancer who had stable disease on radiotherapy plus ipilimumab.

The chain links TRBV28 to TRBJ1-5, with D unclear. Trimming cost V 6 bases and J 1 base, with 4 bases left between them. The CDR3 extends over 12 amino acids. Germline V CDR1 and CDR2: MDHEN, SYDVKM. The CDR3 loop is CASRESNQPQHF. The CDR3 DNA reads as TGTGCCAGCAGGGAAAGCAATCAGCCCCAGCATTTT. The complete variable domain, with remaining parts taken from reference TRBV28 and TRBJ1-5, reads DVKVTQSSRYLVKRTGEKVFLECVQDMDHENMFWYRQDPGLGLRLIYFSYDVKMKEKGDIPEGYSVSREKKERFSLILESASTNQTSMYLCASRESNQPQHFGDGTRLSIL.

A few counts support this clone. V and J are TRBV29-1 and TRBJ1-1, with 7 bases lining up with TRBD1. V shed 0 bases and J 1 base; nucleotides not matched to a gene: 8. The CDR3 runs to 16 residues. Germline V CDR1 and CDR2: SQVTM, ANQGSEA. CDR3 sequence reads: CSVEDWQGVQNTEAFF. The CDR3 DNA sequence: TGCAGCGTTGAAGATTGGCAGGGGGTTCAGAACACTGAAGCTTTCTTT.

The gene calls are TRBV7-6 and TRBJ1-6; D might be TRBD1 (5 bases). CDR3 size: 14 residues. Germline CDR1 reads SGHVS; CDR2 reads FNYEAQ. The germline V and J ends were trimmed by 8 bases and 10 bases, with 18 bases remaining between them. CDR3 sequence (DNA): TGTGCCAGCGTTGGAAGCTTCGGGGGGTCACCCCTCCACTTT. This codes for CASVGSFGGSPLHF.

The V gene is TRBV7-2, the J gene TRBJ1-6; D is possibly TRBD1 (6 bases). Per the germline V gene, CDR1 is SGHTA and CDR2 is FQGNSA. CDR3 length equals 15 residues. Trimming removed 5 bases at V and 10 bases at J, with 18 bases between. The CDR3 DNA is TGTGCCAGCAGCCACACACAGGGCTTAGGATCACCCCTCCACTTT. This translates into CASSHTQGLGSPLHF.

The chain combines TRBV7-2 with TRBJ2-1; D is possibly TRBD2 (5 bases). CDR1 SGHTA and CDR2 FQGNSA come from the germline V gene. CDR3 length: 14 amino acids. With 1 base removed from V and 4 bases from J, the gap between germline ends came to 8 bases. The CDR3 loop is CASSLGLSYNEQFF. CDR3 sequence (DNA): TGTGCCAGCAGCTTAGGACTATCATACAATGAGCAGTTCTTC.

This rearrangement joins TRBV5-8 to TRBJ1-1; perhaps TRBD1 as D (5 bases). The CDR3 totals 15 residues. Trimming left V 2 bases short and J 0 bases short, with 11 bases between. In germline, CDR1 is SGHTS, CDR2 YDEGEE. Here the CDR3 DNA reads TGTGCCAGCAGCTTTTTCGGGACGGTGAACACTGAAGCTTTCTTT. Residues: CASSFFGTVNTEAFF.

The chain couples TRBV15 to TRBJ1-5; 9 positions agree with TRBD1. CDR3 length: 15 amino acids. Trimming removed 6 bases from V and 1 base from J; junction bases left unmatched: 4. Germline V gives CDR1 LNHNV, CDR2 YYDKDF (reference sequence). In DNA, the CDR3 is TGTGCCACCAGGGGACAGGGTGCGAGCAATCAGCCCCAGCATTTT. It yields the protein CATRGQGASNQPQHF.

This clone was counted only a few times. The V gene is TRBV2, the J gene TRBJ1-1; D is ambiguous. Germline V lookup: CDR1 SNHLY, CDR2 FYNNEI. The CDR3 runs 12 residues. Trimming cost V 2 bases and J 7 bases, with 8 bases left between them. The CDR3 sequence: CASSEMAVEAFF. In nucleotides, the CDR3 is TGTGCCAGCAGTGAAATGGCGGTTGAAGCTTTCTTT.

V gene TRBV5-6 combines with J gene TRBJ1-5, with a possible D match to TRBD1 (5 bases). The CDR3 extends over 16 amino acids. The germline V and J ends were trimmed by 0 bases and 3 bases, with 13 bases remaining between them. In germline, CDR1 is SGHDT, CDR2 YYEEEE. The CDR3 reads CASSLGLGAINQPQHF. As DNA, the CDR3 is TGTGCCAGCAGCTTGGGTCTAGGGGCCATCAATCAGCCCCAGCATTTT.

The chain recombines TRBV5-4 with TRBJ2-2; D uncertain. Germline lookup yields CDR1 SGHNT and CDR2 YYREEE (reference sequence). Trimming removed 1 base from V and 4 bases from J, with 5 bases in between. The CDR3 contains 13 residues. CDR3 protein: CASSLRLTGELFF. As DNA, the CDR3 is TGTGCCAGCAGCTTGAGGCTCACCGGGGAGCTGTTTTTT.

V is TRBV6-5 and J is TRBJ1-1; unclear D gene. Trimming took off 4 bases at V and 9 bases at J, with 12 bases between the two ends. Germline lookup yields CDR1 MNHEY and CDR2 SVGAGI. The CDR3 length is 12 residues. The CDR3 loop is CASSSGPNQAFF. The DNA for the CDR3 is TGTGCCAGCAGTTCCGGGCCGAATCAAGCTTTCTTT.

The chain links TRBV7-2 to TRBJ2-7, with 9 nucleotides matching TRBD2. Losses at the gene ends were 0 bases for V and 3 bases for J; bases not matched to a gene: 6. The CDR3 covers 16 residues. Germline CDR1 reads SGHTA; CDR2 reads FQGNSA. The DNA of the CDR3 is TGTGCCAGCAGCTTAGCAGCTGCGGGGGGGGGCTACGAGCAGTACTTC. It codes for CASSLAAAGGGYEQYF.

The chain recombines TRBV19 with TRBJ1-1, with 10 nucleotides matching TRBD1. In germline, CDR1 is LNHDA, CDR2 SQIVND (reference sequence). The CDR3 length is 14 residues. V was clipped by 5 bases and J by 6 bases; unmatched bases: 6. The CDR3, as DNA: TGTGCCAGTAGTTTCCCGACAGGGGGCTCTGAAGCTTTCTTT. This sequence encodes CASSFPTGGSEAFF. Variable domain in full (rest from reference TRBV19 and TRBJ1-1): DGGITQSPKYLFRKEGQNVTLSCEQNLNHDAMYWYRQDPGQGLRLIYYSQIVNDFQKGDIAEGYSVSREKKESFPLTVTSAQKNPTAFYLCASSFPTGGSEAFFGQGTRLTVV.

The chain is built from TRBV7-3 and TRBJ2-3; D is perhaps TRBD1 (5 bases). Germline lookup yields CDR1 SGHTA and CDR2 FQGTGA. V shed 4 bases and J shed 2 bases, with 13 bases lying between them. CDR3 length: 15 amino acids. The CDR3 is CASSSRAGSTDTQYF. The CDR3 bases are TGTGCCAGCAGCTCCAGGGCAGGTTCCACAGATACGCAGTATTTT.

V gene TRBV6-1 combines with J gene TRBJ2-3; D tentatively fits TRBD1 or TRBD2 (5 bases each). Trimming took 5 bases from V and 5 from J, leaving 14 bases between them. CDR1 is MNHNS, CDR2 SASEGT, per germline. The CDR3 loop spans 14 amino acids. DNA of the CDR3: TGTGCCAGCAGTTCCCGGGGCAGGGTAGATACGCAGTATTTT. This codes for CASSSRGRVDTQYF.

V and J are TRBV6-5 and TRBJ2-7, with 13 bases matching TRBD2. This CDR3 spans 15 amino acids. The germline V gene has CDR1 MNHEY and CDR2 SVGAGI. The V gene end was trimmed by 5 bases and the J gene end by 5 bases; junction bases not matched to a gene: 6. CDR3 amino acids: CASSRGLAGSHEQYF. DNA of the CDR3: TGTGCCAGCAGTAGGGGACTAGCGGGGTCCCACGAGCAGTACTTC.

The chain recombines TRBV6-5 with TRBJ2-3; a possible D gene is TRBD1 (6 bases). The CDR3 has 16 residues. Trimming left V 4 bases short and J 3 bases short, with 17 bases between. Germline assignment: CDR1 MNHEY and CDR2 SVGAGI. Here the CDR3 reads CASSSASGVVTDTQYF. CDR3 nucleotides: TGTGCCAGCAGTTCCGCATCAGGGGTAGTTACAGATACGCAGTATTTT.

The chain couples TRBV7-2 to TRBJ2-1; 7 bases are shared with TRBD2. CDR3 length: 14 residues. From germline, CDR1 is SGHTA and CDR2 FQGNSA. The V and J ends lost 1 base and 6 bases, in that order; junction bases with no gene match: 3. The CDR3 coding sequence is TGTGCCAGCAGCTTAGTAGCGGGTCTCAATGAGCAGTTCTTC. Translated: CASSLVAGLNEQFF.

CDR3 sequence reads: CAWSLKQGNEQFF. The CDR3 DNA is TGTGCCTGGAGTCTAAAACAGGGTAATGAGCAGTTCTTC. This sequence joins TRBV30 and TRBJ2-1, with D tentatively TRBD1 (6 bases). The CDR3 length is 13 residues. Trimming took 2 bases from V and 7 from J, leaving 12 bases between them. The germline V gene has CDR1 GTSNPN and CDR2 SVGIG (reference sequence).

The rearrangement links TRBV6-5 to TRBJ2-2; the D gene is possibly TRBD2 (6 bases). The germline V gene encodes CDR1 MNHEY and CDR2 SVGAGI. CDR3 length equals 15 residues. V was pared by 6 bases and J by 5 bases, with 16 bases between. The CDR3 reads CASRPPGGRTGELFF. In DNA form, the CDR3 reads TGTGCCAGCAGACCCCCCGGGGGTCGTACCGGGGAGCTGTTTTTT.

In nucleotides, the CDR3 is TGCGCCAGCAGCCCCCGGGACAGGGCGAGTGAGCAGTTCTTC. Protein sequence: CASSPRDRASEQFF. V is TRBV5-1 and J is TRBJ2-1; 9 positions agree with TRBD1. The germline gives CDR1 SGHRS, CDR2 YFSETQ. The CDR3 spans 14 residues. After removal of 4 bases from V and 9 bases from J, the junction contained 8 bases not matched to a gene.

With regard to this clone: Other DNA sequences in the same sample also yield this CDR3. The chain is built from TRBV6-5 and TRBJ1-5; 8 nucleotides agree with TRBD1. CDR1 and CDR2 from the germline V gene are MNHEY and SVGAGI. CDR3 length equals 14 residues. V was clipped by 5 bases and J by 2 bases; unmatched bases: 2. CDR3 amino acids: CASSPTGGNQPQHF. The CDR3 coding sequence is TGTGCCAGCAGTCCGACAGGGGGCAATCAGCCCCAGCATTTT.

This chain connects TRBV19 to TRBJ1-5; possibly TRBD1 for D (5 bases). V was clipped by 3 bases and J by 4 bases, with 19 bases between them. The CDR3 sequence is 17 residues long. CDR1 and CDR2 from the germline V gene are LNHDA and SQIVND (reference sequence). The CDR3 here is CASSILVGLSRNQPQHF. CDR3 DNA: TGTGCCAGTAGTATCCTGGTGGGACTCTCAAGGAATCAGCCCCAGCATTTT. The whole variable domain, filled in from reference TRBV19 and TRBJ1-5, reads DGGITQSPKYLFRKEGQNVTLSCEQNLNHDAMYWYRQDPGQGLRLIYYSQIVNDFQKGDIAEGYSVSREKKESFPLTVTSAQKNPTAFYLCASSILVGLSRNQPQHFGDGTRLSIL.

This chain links TRBV11-2 with TRBJ1-2, with TRBD1 matching over 11 bases. Trimming took 1 base from V and 2 from J; bases not matched to a gene: 0. This CDR3 has 15 residues. CDR1 and CDR2 (germline): SGHAT, FQNNGV. The CDR3 nucleotides are TGTGCCAGCAGCTTAGGGACAGGGGGCAACTATGGCTACACCTTC. Translating gives CASSLGTGGNYGYTF.

This rearrangement joins TRBV7-2 to TRBJ1-2, with a tentative D call TRBD1 (6 bases). Germline values: CDR1 SGHTA, CDR2 FQGNSA. This CDR3 has 14 residues. V gave up 1 base and J gave up 7 bases, with 13 bases separating them. CDR3 sequence: CASSLVGGASGYTF. The DNA for the CDR3 is TGTGCCAGCAGCTTAGTCGGGGGGGCGAGTGGCTACACCTTC.

The chain couples TRBV21-1 to TRBJ1-6; TRBD1, as called in the table, went unchecked against the DNA. TRBV21-1 is termed a pseudogene. This CDR3 comprises 16 residues. The CDR3 sequence: CASSRLGQGALSPLHF. In DNA, the CDR3 is TGTGCCAGCAGCCGCCTTGGGCAGGGGGCTTTGTCACCCCTCCACTTT.

The J gene is TRBJ2-1, the V gene TRBV2, with 11 bases aligning to TRBD2. CDR1 is SNHLY and CDR2 is FYNNEI in the germline V gene. This CDR3 is 14 amino acids long. The V gene end was trimmed by 6 bases and the J gene end by 6 bases; junction bases not matched to a gene: 4. The CDR3: CASRPGLAVNEQFF. The CDR3 DNA follows: TGTGCCAGCAGGCCGGGACTAGCGGTCAATGAGCAGTTCTTC.

V and J are TRBV10-3 and TRBJ2-3, with unresolved D. Germline V gene lookup returns CDR1 ENHRY and CDR2 SYGVKD. The CDR3 loop spans 14 amino acids. V was clipped by 4 bases and J by 0 bases, with 8 bases between them. CDR3 DNA sequence: TGTGCCATCAGTGTAGCCGGGAGCACAGATACGCAGTATTTT. This encodes CAISVAGSTDTQYF.

CDR3 loop: CASSLSAGGSTDTQYF. The CDR3, as DNA: TGCGCCAGCAGCTTGTCGGCGGGGGGGAGCACAGATACGCAGTATTTT. The chain combines TRBV5-1 with TRBJ2-3; 9 bases map to TRBD2. The V segment lost 1 base and the J segment 0 bases; nucleotides outside the gene matches: 3. This CDR3 is 16 amino acids long. CDR1 is SGHRS, CDR2 YFSETQ, per germline. The full variable domain, rest sourced from reference TRBV5-1 and TRBJ2-3, is KAGVTQTPRYLIKTRGQQVTLSCSPISGHRSVSWYQQTPGQGLQFLFEYFSETQRNKGNFPGRFSGRQFSNSRSEMNVSTLELGDSALYLCASSLSAGGSTDTQYFGPGTRLTVL.

CDR3 coding DNA: TGTGCCAGCAGCCTGGGGTTAGGCGGGGGGATCAATGAGCAGTTCTTC. The encoded protein is CASSLGLGGGINEQFF. The rearrangement joins TRBV11-2 to TRBJ2-1; 8 bases map to TRBD2. CDR1 and CDR2 from the germline V gene are SGHAT and FQNNGV. There are 16 residues in the CDR3. Trimming at V came to 5 bases and at J to 6 bases, leaving 12 bases not matched to a gene.

The chain couples TRBV5-1 to TRBJ2-7; 7 nucleotides match TRBD1. The CDR3 length is 20 residues. The junction had 25 bases not matched to a gene; V was cut back by 5 bases and J by 2 bases. Per germline, CDR1 SGHRS and CDR2 YFSETQ. For the CDR3, the DNA is TGCGCCAGCAGTTTTGCCCCATACCCGGGACAGCCCCTTTCCACCTACGAGCAGTACTTC. Translation gives CASSFAPYPGQPLSTYEQYF.

This chain links TRBV9 with TRBJ1-4; D possibly corresponds to TRBD1 (6 bases). From germline, CDR1 is SGDLS and CDR2 YYNGEE. Trimming removed 0 bases at V and 8 bases at J, with 11 bases between. There are 14 residues in the CDR3. The CDR3 nucleotides are TGTGCCAGCAGCGTAGGGACAGTCGGCGAAAAACTGTTTTTT. The encoded protein is CASSVGTVGEKLFF. Based on the CDR3 plus reference TRBV9 and TRBJ1-4, the full variable domain is DSGVTQTPKHLITATGQRVTLRCSPRSGDLSVYWYQQSLDQGLQFLIQYYNGEERAKGNILERFSAQQFPDLHSELNLSSLELGDSALYFCASSVGTVGEKLFFGSGTQLSVL.